Below, one T cell receptor (beta chain) is given with its context. Antigen unknown. Primers used in a second PCR of roughly 7 to 12 cycles were a sample-barcoded 5' primer and a J-beta primer mix. From the 5' RACE reads, TCRdb called clonotypes with MiXCR, one entry per CDR3 protein. Of fewer than 900,000 distinct CDR3 sequences listed, 43% are singletons. These data are taken from a study of blood T cells in healthy people across ages. Notes on the study in general: Any changes in expanded clonotypes were possibly confounded, as donor CMV status remained unknown.

Germline V CDR1 and CDR2: SEHNR, FQNEAQ (reference sequence). The V gene end was trimmed by 2 bases and the J gene end by 9 bases; junction bases not matched to a gene: 6. The CDR3 has 15 amino acids. Isolation recovered at least 6.5 million PBMCs from every sample. The V call is TRBV7-9, the J call TRBJ1-6, with 8 bases matching TRBD1. The sequence was obtained from a woman aged 55-70 years in good health. Sequencing was done on a sample of blood. The CDR3 DNA follows: TGTGCCAGCAGCTTACGGGACAGGTCATTTTCACCCCTCCACTTT. It specifies CASSLRDRSFSPLHF.